The source of this T cell receptor beta chain is a study of blood T cell repertoires in COVID-19. Study-level information: The United States, Italy and Spain were the sources of the acute and convalescent COVID-19 samples. PBMCs, B-cell-depleted T cells, or T cells provided the cDNA or gDNA that made up the material.

In the authors' methods: Quantification of nucleated cells was approximated via reference gene primer amplification. This table comes from immunoSEQ multiplex PCR, and its TCRdb copy is limited to in-frame clones, with some not included. That table is the source of V, J and clone size, and D and trimming were worked out from the DNA. The sample includes about 210,000 clones, roughly four fifths of them seen just once. The CDR3 contains 12 residues. V was shortened by 5 bases and J by 5 bases, with 7 bases between the two germline ends. Germline-derived CDR1 and CDR2 are MNHEY and SMNVEV (reference sequence).

Specimen: peripheral blood. The chain has TRBV27 and TRBJ2-1, with a weak D call TRBD2 (5 bases). This TCR was sampled from a woman between 35 and 50 years old with acute or convalescent COVID-19. The CDR3 DNA is TGTGCCAGCAGTAGGCGGGACAATGAGCAGTTCTTC. It encodes CASSRRDNEQFF.